The 15 T cell receptor beta chains below come from one sample, sequenced in a study of T cells in localized non-small cell lung cancer. Clones were read by immunoSEQ multiplex PCR, and TCRdb kept only the in-frame ones, dropping some. The sample shows nearly 15,000 clones, more than 70% of them seen only once. The material was peripheral blood, obtained before any cancer treatment. These receptors were obtained from an older female donor with stage I squamous cell lung carcinoma.

The rearrangement joins TRBV4-3 to TRBJ2-7; D possibly corresponds to TRBD1 (5 bases). The CDR3 length is 15 residues. V dropped 4 bases and J dropped 3 bases, with 16 bases sitting between them. From germline, CDR1 is LGHNA and CDR2 YSLEER. The CDR3 DNA follows: TGCGCCAGCAGCCGGACCCCAGGGCCGAACTACGAGCAGTACTTC. Protein: CASSRTPGPNYEQYF.

The rearrangement links TRBV5-4 to TRBJ1-2; 9 nucleotides line up with TRBD1. From germline, CDR1 is SGHNT and CDR2 YYREEE (reference sequence). This CDR3 has 16 residues. The J segment lost 4 bases and the V segment lost 5 bases, leaving 12 bases of the junction unmatched. CDR3 sequence reads: CASSTSTRTGAYGYTF. In DNA, the CDR3 is TGTGCCAGCAGTACCAGTACTAGGACAGGGGCCTATGGCTACACCTTC.

This clone occurred once. CDR3 nucleotide sequence: TGTGCCAGTACTGCTTCTCCCGCGATCGCCTCTGGCGAAAAACTGTTTTTT. Translating it yields CASTASPAIASGEKLFF. V gene TRBV19 combines with J gene TRBJ1-4; D is uncertain. This CDR3 has 17 amino acids. CDR1 is LNHDA and CDR2 is SQIVND in the germline V gene (reference sequence). Trimming removed 7 bases from V and 8 bases from J, with 26 bases in between.

This clone has a single count. CDR3 nucleotides: TGTGCCAGCAGTGTCGCGGGTGGAAACACCATATATTTT. Residues: CASSVAGGNTIYF. V gene TRBV25-1 combines with J gene TRBJ1-3; no reliable D call. Trimming removed 4 bases from V and 3 bases from J, with 7 bases in between. The CDR3 loop spans 13 amino acids. CDR1 and CDR2 (germline): MGHDK, SYGVNS.

The V gene is TRBV5-4, the J gene TRBJ2-2; 9 bases line up with TRBD1. This CDR3 has 15 amino acids. In germline, CDR1 is SGHNT, CDR2 YYREEE (reference sequence). The V segment lost 2 bases and the J segment 6 bases; nucleotides outside the gene matches: 5. The CDR3: CASSFRQGGSGELFF. For the CDR3, the DNA is TGTGCCAGCAGCTTTAGACAGGGGGGGTCCGGGGAGCTGTTTTTT.

CDR3 protein: CASGVQFNYGYTF. The CDR3, as DNA: TGTGCCAGCGGCGTACAGTTCAACTATGGCTACACCTTC. The genes are TRBV6-1 and TRBJ1-2, with D unclear. Germline V lookup: CDR1 MNHNS, CDR2 SASEGT. There are 13 residues in the CDR3. Trimming took off 8 bases at V and 2 bases at J, with 12 bases between the two ends.

The J gene is TRBJ1-1, the V gene TRBV4-1, with unresolved D. The germline V and J ends were trimmed by 0 bases and 5 bases, with 7 bases remaining between them. The CDR3 covers 13 residues. Germline CDR1 MGHRA, CDR2 YSYEKL. CDR3 nucleotides: TGCGCCAGCAGCCAAGAGTTGCAGACTGAAGCTTTCTTT. It yields the protein CASSQELQTEAFF.

This rearrangement joins TRBV29-1 to TRBJ2-3; D unresolved. CDR1 is SQVTM and CDR2 is ANQGSEA in the germline V gene. Trimming took off 6 bases at V and 1 base at J, with 11 bases between the two ends. The CDR3 is 13 residues long. For the CDR3, the DNA is TGCAGCGTAGTACAAAGGGGCACAGATACGCAGTATTTT. Translating it yields CSVVQRGTDTQYF.

This chain's CDR3 is CASSATGDSRKPQHF. DNA of the CDR3: TGTGCCAGCAGTGCCACCGGGGACAGCCGGAAGCCCCAGCATTTT. This rearrangement joins TRBV7-9 to TRBJ1-5; 7 bases are a match to TRBD1. Trimming cost V 6 bases and J 8 bases; bases outside gene matches: 13. Germline V CDR1 and CDR2: SEHNR, FQNEAQ (reference sequence). CDR3 size: 15 residues. Full variable domain (outside the CDR3, taken from reference TRBV7-9 and TRBJ1-5): DTGVSQNPRHKITKRGQNVTFRCDPISEHNRLYWYRQTLGQGPEFLTYFQNEAQLEKSRLLSDRFSAERPKGSFSTLEIQRTEQGDSAMYLCASSATGDSRKPQHFGDGTRLSIL.

In this sample, this clone turned up a few times. The CDR3 reads CASSRSRGTYEQYF. DNA for the CDR3: TGTGCCAGCAGTAGGTCCAGGGGCACCTACGAGCAGTACTTC. The rearrangement links TRBV27 to TRBJ2-7, with D possibly being TRBD1 (6 bases). Trimming removed 5 bases from V and 2 bases from J, with 13 bases in between. Germline lookup yields CDR1 MNHEY and CDR2 SMNVEV (reference sequence). The CDR3 loop spans 14 amino acids.

The V gene is TRBV6-5, the J gene TRBJ1-2; maybe TRBD1 (6 bases). Germline V gene lookup returns CDR1 MNHEY and CDR2 SVGAGI. Trimming shortened V by 2 bases and J by 4 bases, and 14 bases separated the two germline ends. This CDR3 is built from 15 residues. CDR3 protein: CASSYPKRGGYGYTF. CDR3 DNA sequence: TGTGCCAGCAGTTACCCCAAACGAGGGGGCTATGGCTACACCTTC.

This chain links TRBV10-3 with TRBJ2-5; no clear D. Trimming took off 0 bases at V and 1 base at J, with 9 bases between the two ends. This CDR3 spans 15 amino acids. In germline, CDR1 is ENHRY, CDR2 SYGVKD. CDR3 coding DNA: TGTGCCATCAGTGAGTCCGGGCGACTCCAAGAGACCCAGTACTTC. Residues: CAISESGRLQETQYF.

This sequence joins TRBV19 and TRBJ2-1; TRBD2 matches at 9 bases. The CDR3 loop spans 15 amino acids. The V and J ends lost 7 bases and 8 bases, in that order; junction bases with no gene match: 12. Germline assignment: CDR1 LNHDA and CDR2 SQIVND (reference sequence). CDR3 in DNA: TGTGCCAGTAACGAAGGGACTAGCTCCCTCGATGAGCAGTTCTTC. Protein: CASNEGTSSLDEQFF. Based on the CDR3 plus reference TRBV19 and TRBJ2-1, the full variable domain is DGGITQSPKYLFRKEGQNVTLSCEQNLNHDAMYWYRQDPGQGLRLIYYSQIVNDFQKGDIAEGYSVSREKKESFPLTVTSAQKNPTAFYLCASNEGTSSLDEQFFGPGTRLTVL.

The chain is built from TRBV19 and TRBJ2-2; 7 positions match TRBD1. CDR3 length: 17 residues. Germline V gene data show CDR1 as LNHDA and CDR2 as SQIVND (reference sequence). V shed 7 bases, J shed 0 bases, and the junction held 11 bases outside the gene matches. The CDR3 protein is CASTQDPGQTNTGELFF. Here the CDR3 DNA reads TGTGCCAGTACCCAGGATCCGGGACAGACGAACACCGGGGAGCTGTTTTTT.

The chain combines TRBV5-6 with TRBJ2-7, with D perhaps TRBD1 or TRBD2 (5 bases each). The V end lost 4 bases, the J end lost 3 bases, and 17 bases lay between the germline ends. The CDR3 covers 15 residues. Germline V gene sequence: CDR1 SGHDT, CDR2 YYEEEE. CDR3 amino acids: CASSPPGPHVYEQYF. CDR3 nucleotides: TGTGCCAGCAGCCCCCCGGGACCCCACGTCTACGAGCAGTACTTC.